The T cell receptor (beta chain) described here comes from a study of immune heterogeneity within non-small cell lung tumors. Findings and caveats of the study: With local tumor mutational burden, local T-cell clonality showed a moderate but significant correlation (R roughly 0.31). Identical dominant CDR3 beta clonotypes recurred across tumor sites within a patient, alongside site-unique high-frequency clones.

Germline assignment: CDR1 LNHDA and CDR2 SQIVND (reference sequence). This CDR3 has 13 residues. V lost 5 bases, J lost 6 bases, and 11 bases lay in between. The authors used around 640 ng of bulk tumor genomic DNA per sample as template. Several biopsies were collected from each primary tumor during surgery. They were spaced as far apart as possible within the tumor mass. Untreated, newly diagnosed non-small cell lung cancer patients underwent curative surgery. Each donor was a newly diagnosed non-small cell lung cancer patient undergoing surgery with curative intent. The TCR beta CDR3 region was amplified by multiplex PCR employing 32 V and 13 J primers. Using its own MiXCR run on the multiplex PCR reads, TCRdb lists one record per CDR3 protein. Of 20,000 to 25,000 distinct CDR3 sequences listed, about 25% were seen once; the top ten hold roughly 3.5%. This clonotype is medium-sized within its sample. Its antigen remains unidentified.

This clonotype was obtained from a man aged 40-49 years with non-small cell lung cancer. This sequence joins TRBV19 and TRBJ2-1; D not certain. The specimen sequenced was lung tumor tissue. CDR3 region: CASSLLYRNEQFF. In DNA, the CDR3 is TGTGCCAGTAGTCTACTTTACCGCAATGAGCAGTTCTTC.